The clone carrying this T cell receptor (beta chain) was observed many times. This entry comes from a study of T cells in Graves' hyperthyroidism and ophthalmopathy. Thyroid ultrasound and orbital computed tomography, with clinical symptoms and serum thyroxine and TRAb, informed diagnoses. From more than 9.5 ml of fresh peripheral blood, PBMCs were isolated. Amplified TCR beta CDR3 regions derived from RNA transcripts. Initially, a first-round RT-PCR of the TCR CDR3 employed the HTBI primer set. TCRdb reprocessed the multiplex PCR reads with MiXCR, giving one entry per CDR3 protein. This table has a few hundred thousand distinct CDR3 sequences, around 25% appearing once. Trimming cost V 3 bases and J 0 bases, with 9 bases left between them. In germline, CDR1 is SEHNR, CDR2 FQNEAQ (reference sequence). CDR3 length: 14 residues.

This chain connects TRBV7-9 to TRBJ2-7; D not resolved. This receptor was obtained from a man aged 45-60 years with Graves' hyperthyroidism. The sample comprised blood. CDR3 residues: CASSFEDASYEQYF. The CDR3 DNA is TGTGCCAGCAGCTTTGAGGACGCCTCCTACGAGCAGTACTTC.